These 28 T cell receptor beta chains originate from one sample sequenced in a study of CXCR3-negative and CXCR3-positive naive CD8 T cells. UMI-tagged TRB cDNA libraries were built via 5' RACE. TCRdb re-called the 5' RACE reads; every CDR3 protein appears as one record, without DNA. Seen in this sample are fewer than 80,000 distinct CDR3 sequences; the ten most common clones hold about 4.5%. The source material was naive CXCR3- CD8+ T cells from blood. Subset of the sample: CD45RO-CCR7+CD27+CD95- naive CD8+ T cells lacking CXCR3 (TNR3-). These TCRs come from a human donor in good health. Some clones in this sample may be carry-over from other donors' samples.

This sequence joins TRBV7-2 and TRBJ1-2; TCRdb calls TRBD1, which cannot be checked without DNA. CDR3 size: 14 residues. Germline values: CDR1 SGHTA, CDR2 FQGNSA. CDR3 residues: CASSTGQDLYGYTF. The full variable domain, its missing parts supplied by reference TRBV7-2 and TRBJ1-2, is GAGVSQSPSNKVTEKGKDVELRCDPISGHTALYWYRQSLGQGLEFLIYFQGNSAPDKSGLPSDRFSAERTGGSVSTLTIQRTQQEDSAVYLCASSTGQDLYGYTFGSGTRLTVV.

The chain recombines TRBV6-5 with TRBJ2-5. Germline CDR1 MNHEY, CDR2 SVGAGI. The CDR3 length is 11 residues. The CDR3 is CASGVRETQYF.

The chain carries TRBV13 and TRBJ2-3; without DNA, the TCRdb call of TRBD1 cannot be checked. CDR1 is PRHDT and CDR2 is FYEKMQ in the germline V gene (reference sequence). The CDR3 spans 15 residues. CDR3 loop: CASTTGTHSTDTQYF.

The chain is built from TRBV29-1 and TRBJ2-3. Looked up from germline, CDR1 is SQVTM and CDR2 is ANQGSEA. The length of the CDR3 is 13 residues. CDR3 in amino acids: CSVEGQVSDTQYF.

This chain links TRBV6-4 with TRBJ2-2; TCRdb reports TRBD2, a call that lacks DNA to check it against. The CDR3 contains 14 residues. Per the germline V gene, CDR1 is MRHNA and CDR2 is SNTAGT. The CDR3 spells CASRVGAYTGELFF.

The V and J genes are TRBV7-3 and TRBJ2-5; TCRdb returns TRBD1, unconfirmable since there is no DNA. The germline gives CDR1 SGHTA, CDR2 FQGTGA. The CDR3 contains 14 residues. CDR3 in amino acids: CASSLSGQHETQYF.

The chain employs TRBV20-1 and TRBJ2-1; TCRdb's D gene call, TRBD2, goes unchecked for lack of DNA. Germline loops: CDR1 DFQATT, CDR2 SNEGSKA (reference sequence). The CDR3 runs to 15 residues. This CDR3 reads CSARGLAGESNEQFF.

The CDR3 loop reads CASNEGETQYF. The V call is TRBV6-2 or TRBV6-3, the J call TRBJ2-5; no DNA is available, so the TRBD1 call from TCRdb remains unchecked. Germline V lookup: CDR1 MNHEY, CDR2 SVGEGT. The CDR3 is 11 residues long.

This chain connects TRBV7-8 to TRBJ2-5; TCRdb's assignment of TRBD1 cannot be checked, as there is no DNA. Germline values: CDR1 SGHVS, CDR2 FQNEAQ. The CDR3 contains 16 residues. The CDR3 spells CASSLRSGAYQETQYF. The full variable domain, completed using reference TRBV7-8 and TRBJ2-5, is GAGVSQSPRYKVAKRGQDVALRCDPISGHVSLFWYQQALGQGPEFLTYFQNEAQLDKSGLPSDRFFAERPEGSVSTLKIQRTQQEDSAVYLCASSLRSGAYQETQYFGPGTRLLVL.

This chain connects TRBV28 to TRBJ1-5; the D gene TCRdb calls, TRBD1, cannot be checked with no DNA. The CDR3 is made up of 14 amino acids. Germline CDR1 MDHEN, CDR2 SYDVKM. This chain's CDR3 is CASTPTGGNQPQHF.

The rearrangement joins TRBV10-1 to TRBJ2-1. CDR1 is WNHNN and CDR2 is SYGVQD in the germline V gene (reference sequence). This CDR3 contains 13 residues. CDR3 sequence reads: CASSEESVGEQFF.

J is TRBJ2-7 and V is TRBV12-3 or TRBV12-4; without DNA, the TCRdb call of TRBD1 cannot be checked. The CDR3 covers 15 residues. The CDR3 sequence: CASSRATGWVREQYF.

The chain has TRBV3-1 and TRBJ1-1. The length of the CDR3 is 12 residues. Germline V CDR1 and CDR2: LGHDT, YNNKEL (reference sequence). The CDR3 loop reads CASSQEKTEAFF.

The rearrangement uses TRBV5-6 and TRBJ2-7. This CDR3 spans 12 amino acids. In germline, CDR1 is SGHDT, CDR2 YYEEEE. CDR3 residues: CASSLRPAEQYF.

The V call is TRBV20-1, the J call TRBJ2-1; TCRdb proposes TRBD2, but this gene call is untestable without DNA. CDR3 length equals 14 residues. Germline V gene sequence: CDR1 DFQATT, CDR2 SNEGSKA (reference sequence). CDR3 protein: CSARSLAGDTEQFF.

This rearrangement joins TRBV7-9 to TRBJ2-1; TCRdb gives TRBD2 as the D gene, but with no DNA this cannot be confirmed. Germline V gene lookup returns CDR1 SEHNR and CDR2 FQNEAQ (reference sequence). This CDR3 region has 15 residues. The CDR3 loop is CASSTLAGANNEQFF. Looking up the rest from reference TRBV7-9 and TRBJ2-1 gives the full variable domain: DTGVSQNPRHKITKRGQNVTFRCDPISEHNRLYWYRQTLGQGPEFLTYFQNEAQLEKSRLLSDRFSAERPKGSFSTLEIQRTEQGDSAMYLCASSTLAGANNEQFFGPGTRLTVL.

The chain recombines TRBV20-1 with TRBJ1-5; TCRdb designates TRBD1, a call that cannot be tested without DNA. The CDR3 covers 14 residues. Germline CDR1 reads DFQATT; CDR2 reads SNEGSKA (reference sequence). CDR3: CSAKGAGVEQPQHF.

The V gene is TRBV28, the J gene TRBJ2-7; TCRdb's D gene call, TRBD1, goes unchecked for lack of DNA. The CDR3 spans 16 residues. Germline V gene data show CDR1 as MDHEN and CDR2 as SYDVKM. CDR3 sequence reads: CASSLRTGSVTYEQYF.

The chain combines TRBV12-3 or TRBV12-4 with TRBJ1-2. This CDR3 is 15 amino acids long. CDR3 residues: CASSVSVSLNYGYTF.

The V gene is TRBV27, the J gene TRBJ2-7; the D call from TCRdb, TRBD1, cannot be confirmed without DNA. The CDR3 loop spans 16 amino acids. The V gene's germline CDR1 is MNHEY and CDR2 SMNVEV (reference sequence). CDR3 sequence reads: CASASIQGHRSYEQYF.

The V gene is TRBV6-5, the J gene TRBJ1-1. This CDR3 contains 12 residues. In germline, CDR1 is MNHEY, CDR2 SVGAGI. CDR3 sequence: CASSPGPEGAFF.

The chain joins TRBV29-1 to TRBJ2-5; TCRdb picks TRBD1, but there is no DNA to check that call. CDR3 size: 15 residues. Germline V gene lookup returns CDR1 SQVTM and CDR2 ANQGSEA. This CDR3 reads CSVERRRGHQETQYF.

The chain uses TRBV5-1 and TRBJ2-7; lacking DNA, the TRBD1 call made by TCRdb goes unchecked. This CDR3 has 13 amino acids. Germline assignment: CDR1 SGHRS and CDR2 YFSETQ. CDR3 region: CASSEGQLYEQYF.

The CDR3 loop is CASSGGTGLITMAWGGYTF. J is TRBJ1-2 and V is TRBV7-2; absent DNA, TCRdb's TRBD1 call cannot be checked. CDR1 and CDR2 (germline): SGHTA, FQGNSA. This CDR3 is built from 19 residues.

V and J are TRBV15 and TRBJ1-2. Germline V gene sequence: CDR1 LNHNV, CDR2 YYDKDF (reference sequence). The CDR3 sequence is 14 residues long. Here the CDR3 reads CATSREVGIDGYTF.

V usage is TRBV6-2 or TRBV6-3 and J usage is TRBJ2-7. CDR1 MNHEY and CDR2 SVGEGT come from the germline V gene. CDR3 length equals 12 residues. The CDR3 region is CASSYMGYEQYF.

The rearrangement uses TRBV20-1 and TRBJ2-1; no DNA is available, so the TRBD1 call from TCRdb remains unchecked. Germline V gives CDR1 DFQATT, CDR2 SNEGSKA (reference sequence). There are 15 residues in the CDR3. CDR3 amino acids: CSAFNRDRAPNEQFF.

The V call is TRBV6-2 or TRBV6-3, the J call TRBJ2-1. The CDR3 spans 15 residues. Per germline, CDR1 MNHEY and CDR2 SVGEGT. This CDR3 is CASSYRHLGHNEQFF.